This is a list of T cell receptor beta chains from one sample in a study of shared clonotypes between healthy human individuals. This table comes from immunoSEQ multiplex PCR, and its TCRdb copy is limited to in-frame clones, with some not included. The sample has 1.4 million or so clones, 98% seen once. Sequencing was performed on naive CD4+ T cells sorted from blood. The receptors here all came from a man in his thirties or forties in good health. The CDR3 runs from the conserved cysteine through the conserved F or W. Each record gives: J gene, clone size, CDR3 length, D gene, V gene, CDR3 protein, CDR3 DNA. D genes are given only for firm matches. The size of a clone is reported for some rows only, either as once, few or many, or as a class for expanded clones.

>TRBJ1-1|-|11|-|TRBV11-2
CASSLAGEAFF
TGTGCCAGCAGCTTGGCCGGAGAAGCTTTCTTT
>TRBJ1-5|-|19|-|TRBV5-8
CASSLYQGGFRPFTQPQHF
TGTGCCAGCAGCTTGTATCAGGGTGGGTTTCGCCCGTTTACGCAGCCCCAGCATTTT
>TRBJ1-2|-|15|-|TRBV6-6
CASSYSRPDNYGYTF
TGTGCCAGCAGTTACTCCAGGCCCGACAACTATGGCTACACCTTC
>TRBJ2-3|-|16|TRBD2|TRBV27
CASSLWLAGGGDTQYF
TGTGCCAGCAGTTTATGGCTAGCGGGGGGAGGAGATACGCAGTATTTT
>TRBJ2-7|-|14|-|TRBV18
CASSPEGYTYEQYF
TGTGCCAGCTCACCAGAGGGGTACACCTACGAGCAGTACTTC
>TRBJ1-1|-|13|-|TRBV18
CASSPGGLGEAFF
TGTGCCAGCTCACCGGGGGGGTTAGGTGAAGCTTTCTTT
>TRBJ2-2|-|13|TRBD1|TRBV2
CASSVEGAGELFF
TGTGCCAGCAGTGTCGAGGGGGCTGGGGAGCTGTTTTTT
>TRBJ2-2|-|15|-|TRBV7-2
CASSPLWGWTGELFF
TGTGCCAGCAGCCCATTGTGGGGGTGGACCGGGGAGCTGTTTTTT
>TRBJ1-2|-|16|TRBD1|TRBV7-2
CASSLGRGGAGYGYTF
TGTGCCAGCAGCTTAGGGAGAGGGGGCGCAGGCTATGGCTACACCTTC
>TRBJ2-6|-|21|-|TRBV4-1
CASSQAKVSGILPSGANVLTF
TGCGCCAGCAGCCAAGCAAAAGTTTCAGGAATACTGCCGTCTGGGGCCAACGTCCTGACTTTC
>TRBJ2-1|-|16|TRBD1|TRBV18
CASSLDRDRVRNEQFF
TGTGCCAGCTCCCTCGACAGGGATAGGGTAAGGAATGAGCAGTTCTTC
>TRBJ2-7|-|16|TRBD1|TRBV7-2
CASSTRPGTGEYEQYF
TGTGCCAGCAGCACCCGTCCCGGGACAGGAGAGTACGAGCAGTACTTC
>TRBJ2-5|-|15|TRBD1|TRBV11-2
CASSLSTGGVETQYF
TGTGCCAGCAGCTTAAGTACAGGGGGCGTAGAGACCCAGTACTTC
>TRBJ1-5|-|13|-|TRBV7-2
CASSLGGRQPQHF
TGTGCCAGCAGCTTGGGAGGGCGTCAGCCCCAGCATTTT
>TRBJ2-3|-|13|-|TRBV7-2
CASSLARPDTQYF
TGTGCCAGCAGCTTAGCACGGCCAGATACGCAGTATTTT
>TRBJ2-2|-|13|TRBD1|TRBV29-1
CSVQGVPTGELFF
TGCAGCGTACAGGGGGTTCCCACCGGGGAGCTGTTTTTT
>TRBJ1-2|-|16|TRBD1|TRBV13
CASSLAHRTGEYGYTF
TGTGCCAGCAGCTTAGCCCACCGGACAGGGGAATATGGCTACACCTTC
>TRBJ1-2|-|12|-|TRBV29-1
CSVNRDFYGYTF
TGCAGCGTTAACAGGGATTTCTATGGCTACACCTTC
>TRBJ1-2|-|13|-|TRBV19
CASKPYLGGGYTF
TGTGCCAGTAAACCATACCTCGGAGGTGGCTACACCTTC
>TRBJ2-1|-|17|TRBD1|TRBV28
CASSSLGQGARSNEQFF
TGTGCCAGCAGTTCACTAGGACAGGGGGCGCGGTCCAATGAGCAGTTCTTC
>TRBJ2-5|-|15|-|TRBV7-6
CASSTMVAGSETQYF
TGTGCCAGCAGCACCATGGTTGCGGGATCCGAGACCCAGTACTTC
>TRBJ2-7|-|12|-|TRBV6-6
CASSPPSYEQYF
TGTGCCAGCAGTCCCCCATCCTACGAGCAGTACTTC
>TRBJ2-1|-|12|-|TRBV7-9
CASSRGGNEQFF
TGTGCCAGCAGCAGGGGGGGAAATGAGCAGTTCTTC
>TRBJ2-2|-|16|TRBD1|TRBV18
CASSLDRGGFGGELFF
TGTGCCAGCTCACTCGACAGGGGAGGATTTGGCGGGGAGCTGTTTTTT
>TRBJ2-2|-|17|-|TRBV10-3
CAISESGNPTSTGELFF
TGTGCCATCAGTGAGTCGGGAAACCCCACGAGCACCGGGGAGCTGTTTTTT
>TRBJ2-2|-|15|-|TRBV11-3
CASSLTPGGAGELFF
TGTGCCAGCAGCTTAACGCCCGGAGGGGCCGGGGAGCTGTTTTTT
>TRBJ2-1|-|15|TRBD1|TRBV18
CASSPQGAPYNEQFF
TGTGCCAGCTCACCACAGGGGGCCCCCTACAATGAGCAGTTCTTC
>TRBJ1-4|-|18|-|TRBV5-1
CASSPGLGGQYSNEKLFF
TGCGCCAGCAGCCCAGGGCTCGGGGGGCAATACTCTAATGAAAAACTGTTTTTT
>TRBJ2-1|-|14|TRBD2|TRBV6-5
CASRVGGRLNEQFF
TGTGCCAGCAGGGTTGGCGGGAGACTGAATGAGCAGTTCTTC
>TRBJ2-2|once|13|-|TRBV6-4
CASSREITGELFF
TGTGCCAGCAGCAGGGAAATCACCGGGGAGCTGTTTTTT
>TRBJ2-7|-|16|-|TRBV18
CASSPPHDSGEYEQYF
TGTGCCAGCTCACCCCCCCACGATAGCGGAGAATACGAGCAGTACTTC
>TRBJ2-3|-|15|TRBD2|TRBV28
CASSHSGLVVDTQYF
TGTGCCAGCAGCCACTCGGGACTAGTGGTAGATACGCAGTATTTT
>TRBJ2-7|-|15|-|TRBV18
CASSPRSGGRYEQYF
TGTGCCAGCTCACCACGGAGCGGTGGTAGGTACGAGCAGTACTTC
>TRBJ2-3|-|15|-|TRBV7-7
CASSLAGAYTDTQYF
TGTGCTAGCAGCTTAGCAGGGGCATACACAGATACGCAGTATTTT
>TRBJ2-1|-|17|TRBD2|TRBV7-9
CASSPGGLAGVYNEQFF
TGTGCCAGCAGCCCCGGAGGCCTAGCGGGAGTATATAATGAGCAGTTCTTC
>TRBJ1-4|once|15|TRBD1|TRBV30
CAWSQDRGGSEKLFF
TGTGCCTGGAGCCAAGACAGGGGCGGGAGTGAAAAACTGTTTTTT
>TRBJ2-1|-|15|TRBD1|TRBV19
CASSQGTGVYGVQFF
TGTGCCAGTAGTCAGGGGACAGGGGTGTATGGTGTGCAGTTCTTC
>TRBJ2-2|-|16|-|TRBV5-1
CASSLGAGFNTGELFF
TGCGCCAGCAGCTTGGGCGCCGGATTTAACACCGGGGAGCTGTTTTTT
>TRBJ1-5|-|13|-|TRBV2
CASRQVLNQPQHF
TGTGCCAGCAGACAGGTACTAAATCAGCCCCAGCATTTT
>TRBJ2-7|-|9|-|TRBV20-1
CSANLEQYF
TGCAGTGCTAACCTCGAGCAGTACTTC
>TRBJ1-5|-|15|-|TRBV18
CASSYRGDGNQPQHF
TGTGCCAGCTCATACCGGGGGGATGGCAATCAGCCCCAGCATTTT
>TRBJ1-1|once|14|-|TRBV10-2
CASSELFMNTEAFF
TGCGCCAGCAGTGAGCTCTTCATGAACACTGAAGCTTTCTTT
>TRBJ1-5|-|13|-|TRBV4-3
CASSQGTHQPQHF
TGCGCCAGCAGCCAAGGGACGCATCAGCCCCAGCATTTT
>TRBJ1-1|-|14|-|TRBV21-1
CASSKQRLNTEAFF
TGTGCCAGCAGCAAACAGAGGCTGAACACTGAAGCTTTCTTT
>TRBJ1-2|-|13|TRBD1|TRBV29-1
CSVDRGHRDGYTF
TGCAGCGTTGATAGGGGGCATCGGGATGGCTACACCTTC
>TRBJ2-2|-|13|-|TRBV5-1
CASSLEGVGELFF
TGCGCCAGCAGCTTGGAGGGCGTCGGGGAGCTGTTTTTT
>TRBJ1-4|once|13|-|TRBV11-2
CASSFGYNEKLFF
TGTGCCAGCAGCTTTGGCTATAATGAAAAACTGTTTTTT
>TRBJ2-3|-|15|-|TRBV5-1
CASSLAGAATDTQYF
TGCGCCAGCAGCTTGGCCGGGGCAGCTACAGATACGCAGTATTTT
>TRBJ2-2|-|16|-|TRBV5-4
CASSVESLTLTGELFF
TGTGCCAGCAGCGTAGAAAGTTTAACCCTCACCGGGGAGCTGTTTTTT
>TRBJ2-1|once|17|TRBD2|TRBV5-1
CASSSVAGNTLRHEQFF
TGCGCCAGCAGCTCGGTAGCGGGGAACACTCTAAGGCATGAGCAGTTCTTC
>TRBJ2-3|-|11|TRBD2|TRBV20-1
CSASAGATQYF
TGCAGTGCTAGTGCGGGAGCTACGCAGTATTTT
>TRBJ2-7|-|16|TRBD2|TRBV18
CASSPPGTSGRDEQYF
TGTGCCAGCTCACCACCCGGGACTAGCGGGAGGGACGAGCAGTACTTC
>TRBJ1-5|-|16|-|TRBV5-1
CASSTGERDSNQPQHF
TGCGCCAGCAGCACGGGGGAAAGGGATAGCAATCAGCCCCAGCATTTT
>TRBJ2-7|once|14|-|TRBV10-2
CASSDPGRNYEQYF
TGCGCCAGCAGTGACCCCGGGAGAAACTACGAGCAGTACTTC
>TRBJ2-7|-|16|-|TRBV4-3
CASSQDRRLENYEQYF
TGCGCCAGCAGCCAAGATCGGAGACTAGAGAATTACGAGCAGTACTTC
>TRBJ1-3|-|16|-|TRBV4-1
CASSQDNGYSGNTIYF
TGCGCCAGCAGCCAAGATAACGGATACTCTGGAAACACCATATATTTT
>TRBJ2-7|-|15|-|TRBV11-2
CASSLYPGESYEQYF
TGTGCCAGCAGCTTATATCCGGGGGAGTCCTACGAGCAGTACTTC
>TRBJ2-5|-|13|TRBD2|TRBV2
CASMLAGGETQYF
TGTGCCAGCATGCTAGCGGGAGGGGAGACCCAGTACTTC
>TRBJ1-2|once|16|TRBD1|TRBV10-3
CAIRTTGTGAGYGYTF
TGTGCCATCAGAACTACCGGGACAGGGGCAGGGTATGGCTACACCTTC
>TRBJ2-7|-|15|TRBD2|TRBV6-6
CASSYGLAGTYEQYF
TGTGCCAGCAGTTACGGGCTAGCGGGGACCTACGAGCAGTACTTC